This T cell receptor (beta chain) comes out of a study of technical replicates of blood from a handful of donors. V shed 4 bases and J shed 4 bases, with 10 bases lying between them. This CDR3 spans 13 amino acids. Germline V gene sequence: CDR1 LNHDA, CDR2 SQIVND (reference sequence). Using immunoSEQ multiplex PCR, the repertoire was profiled, and TCRdb retains in-frame clones only, with some absent. The data show about 73,000 clones, roughly nine tenths seen once. The sample comprised PBMCs. The V gene is TRBV19, the J gene TRBJ1-2; no clear D gene. This receptor was obtained from a human donor in good health. Some clones in this sample may be carry-over from other donors' samples. This CDR3 is CASSRAGTYGYTF. DNA of the CDR3: TGTGCCAGTAGTAGGGCAGGTACCTATGGCTACACCTTC.